The T cell receptor (beta chain) under discussion was sequenced for a study of blood T cell repertoires in COVID-19. Turning to the study itself: Whether acute or convalescent, the COVID-19 samples came from the United States, Italy and Spain. The cDNA or gDNA used as material had been derived from T cells, B-cell-depleted T cells, or PBMCs.

The Seattle patients, enrolled during active infection, were followed longitudinally. Trimming took 0 bases from V and 11 from J; bases not matched to a gene: 9. Germline V lookup: CDR1 LGHDT, CDR2 YNNKEL (reference sequence). The CDR3 loop spans 14 amino acids. Sequencing used immunoSEQ multiplex PCR; TCRdb keeps in-frame clones, though not all of them. The sample records roughly 330,000 clones, roughly 87% being singletons. The origin of this receptor is a man aged 25 to 40 with COVID-19, enrolled during active disease. The sequenced material came from peripheral blood. The chain recombines TRBV3-1 (or the pseudogene TRBV3-2) with TRBJ1-2; 7 nucleotides line up with TRBD1. In DNA, the CDR3 is TGTGCCAGCAGCCAAGATTCTTTTCAGGGGGTATACACCTTC. Translated, it gives CASSQDSFQGVYTF.